This entry concerns a single T cell receptor beta chain. Sample treatment: roughly 18 received Ad26.COV2.S at low or high dose, single or two shots; about 5 received placebo; per-sample allocation not given. Sampling occurred on day 63 after the first vaccine or placebo injection. In Boston, the donor was an adult between 18-55 years of age. An Ad26 vector expressing Wuhan-strain SARS-CoV-2 spike served as the vaccine. Between the trimmed V and J ends, which lost 4 bases and 5 bases, there was a span of 8 bases. CDR1 is SEHNR, CDR2 FQNEAQ, per germline (reference sequence). This CDR3 has 12 amino acids. Assay used: immunoSEQ multiplex PCR; TCRdb lists only in-frame clones, some missing. The sample records a few hundred thousand clones, 83% being singletons. The sample is drawn from a study of Ad26.COV2.S vaccination and SARS-CoV-2 variants. Study background: Ad26.COV2.S was injected intramuscularly once or twice, 56 days apart.

This rearrangement joins TRBV7-9 to TRBJ1-2; D not certain. Source: peripheral blood, taken in a trial of Ad26.COV2.S vaccine versus placebo. The origin of this receptor is a person aged 18-65 years who received the Ad26.COV2.S COVID-19 vaccine or a placebo. This CDR3 reads CASSSSGYGYTF. The CDR3 nucleotides read TGTGCCAGCAGCTCGTCGGGATATGGCTACACCTTC.